The sequence of this T cell receptor (beta chain) was determined in a study of blood T cell repertoires in COVID-19. Enrollment of patients from Seattle took place during active infection, with longitudinal follow-up. Per the germline V gene, CDR1 is KGHSH and CDR2 is LQKENI. This CDR3 has 13 amino acids. Trimming removed 3 bases from V and 1 base from J, with 6 bases in between. Using immunoSEQ multiplex PCR, the repertoire was profiled, and TCRdb retains in-frame clones only, with some absent. The sample includes over 250,000 clones, approximately 89% of them seen just once. The chain recombines TRBV18 with TRBJ1-1; the D is unclear. The sequence was collected from a woman between 65 and 79 years old with COVID-19, enrolled during active disease. Sequencing used peripheral blood. The CDR3 reads CASSPQANTEAFF. The CDR3 DNA is TGTGCCAGCTCACCTCAGGCGAACACTGAAGCTTTCTTT.